This TCR beta chain was sequenced for a study of blood T cell repertoires in COVID-19. Germline assignment: CDR1 SGHTA and CDR2 FQGNSA. With 4 bases removed from V and 1 base from J, the gap between germline ends came to 13 bases. The CDR3 is 16 amino acids. The repertoire was sequenced with immunoSEQ multiplex PCR; TCRdb's copy has only in-frame clones and lacks some. The repertoire holds 200,000 to 250,000 clones, with 70% to 85% as singletons. Individuals aged roughly 18 to 100 years were recruited from about two dozen US areas. The TCR was taken from a man in his forties or fifties who had recovered from COVID-19. Sequencing was done on a sample of PBMCs or T cells enriched from blood (not recorded which). The chain combines TRBV7-2 with TRBJ2-2; unclear D gene. CDR3 coding DNA: TGTGCCAGCAGCTCCCGCCCGCGGCGGAACACCGGGGAGCTGTTTTTT. It yields the protein CASSSRPRRNTGELFF.